This T cell receptor (beta chain) stems from a study of coeliac disease. On the study more broadly: Coeliac patients had newly diagnosed active disease, refractory type I disease, or gluten-free diet control.

Sequencing used immunoSEQ multiplex PCR; TCRdb keeps in-frame clones, though not all of them. There are thousands of clones in the sample; approximately 66% occur only once, and roughly 6.7% lies in the top ten. Regarding the study as a whole: Cross-contamination between intraepithelial and lamina propria cells was possible.

On this clone: The antigen remains unidentified.

Each fraction contributed one roughly 520,000-cell aliquot for sequencing. This sequence originates from a man between 50 and 59 years old with active celiac disease. Sequencing input: lamina propria lymphocytes from the gut.

CDR3 amino acids: CASSSLRGNTIYF. Written as DNA, the CDR3 is TGTGCCAGCAGCTCCCTCAGGGGAAACACCATATATTTT. The V and J genes are TRBV5-6 and TRBJ1-3; no firm D call. Looked up from germline, CDR1 is SGHDT and CDR2 is YYEEEE. V lost 3 bases, J lost 4 bases, and 8 bases lay in between. The CDR3 runs 13 residues.